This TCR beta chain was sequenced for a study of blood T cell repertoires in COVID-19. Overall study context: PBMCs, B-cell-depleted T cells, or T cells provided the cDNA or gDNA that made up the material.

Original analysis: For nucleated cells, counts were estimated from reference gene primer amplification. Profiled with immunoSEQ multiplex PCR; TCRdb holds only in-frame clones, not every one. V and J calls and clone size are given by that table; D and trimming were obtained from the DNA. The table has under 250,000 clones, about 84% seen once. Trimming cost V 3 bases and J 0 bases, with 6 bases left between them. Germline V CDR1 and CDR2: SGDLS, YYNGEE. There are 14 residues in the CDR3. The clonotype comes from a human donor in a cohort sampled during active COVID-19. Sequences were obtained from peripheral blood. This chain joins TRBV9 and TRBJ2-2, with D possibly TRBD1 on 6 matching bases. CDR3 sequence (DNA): TGTGCCAGCAGCGGGACAGCGAACACCGGGGAGCTGTTTTTT. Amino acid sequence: CASSGTANTGELFF. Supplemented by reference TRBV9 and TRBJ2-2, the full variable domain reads DSGVTQTPKHLITATGQRVTLRCSPRSGDLSVYWYQQSLDQGLQFLIQYYNGEERAKGNILERFSAQQFPDLHSELNLSSLELGDSALYFCASSGTANTGELFFGEGSRLTVL.